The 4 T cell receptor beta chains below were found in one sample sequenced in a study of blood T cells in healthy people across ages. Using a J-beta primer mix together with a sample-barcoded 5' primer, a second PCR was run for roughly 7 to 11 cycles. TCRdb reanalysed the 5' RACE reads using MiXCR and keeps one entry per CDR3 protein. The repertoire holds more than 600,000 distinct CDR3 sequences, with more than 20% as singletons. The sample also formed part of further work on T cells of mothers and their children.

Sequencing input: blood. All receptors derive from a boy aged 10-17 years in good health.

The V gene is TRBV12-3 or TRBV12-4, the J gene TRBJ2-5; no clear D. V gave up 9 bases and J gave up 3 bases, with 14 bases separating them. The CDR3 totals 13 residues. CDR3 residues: CASGVTDEETQYF. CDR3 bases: TGTGCCAGTGGGGTTACCGACGAAGAGACCCAGTACTTC.

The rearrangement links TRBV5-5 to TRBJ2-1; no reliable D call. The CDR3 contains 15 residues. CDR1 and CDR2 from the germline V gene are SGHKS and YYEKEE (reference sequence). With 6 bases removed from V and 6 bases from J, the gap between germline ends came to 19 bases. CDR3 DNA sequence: TGTGCCAGCAATCCCGGGCCCCTTAAAGGCAATGAGCAGTTCTTC. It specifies CASNPGPLKGNEQFF.

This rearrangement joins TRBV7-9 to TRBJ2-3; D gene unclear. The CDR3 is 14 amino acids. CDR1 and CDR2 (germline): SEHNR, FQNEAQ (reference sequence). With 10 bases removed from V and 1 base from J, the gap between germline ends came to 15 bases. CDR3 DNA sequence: TGTGCCACCATGGCCTCCCCACGCACAGATACGCAGTATTTT. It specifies CATMASPRTDTQYF.

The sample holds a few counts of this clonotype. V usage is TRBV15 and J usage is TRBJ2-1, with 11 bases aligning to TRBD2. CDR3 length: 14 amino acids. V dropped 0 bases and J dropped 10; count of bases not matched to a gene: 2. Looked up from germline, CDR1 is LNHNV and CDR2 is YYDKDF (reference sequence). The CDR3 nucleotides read TGTGCCACCAGCAGAGAACTAGCGGGAGACGAGCAGTTCTTC. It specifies CATSRELAGDEQFF.